This T cell receptor (beta chain) was profiled in a study of shared clonotypes between healthy human individuals. In the study overall: Three CD4 naive, three CD4 memory, two CD8 naive and one CD8 memory plate were used per donor. Whole-study findings and limits: For naive CD4 cells, around 5% of clonotypes were shared across a few donors.

The sample holds one count of this clone. Its antigen is unidentified. Deletions cut 10 bases from V and 1 base from J, with 14 bases between. Germline V lookup: CDR1 ENHRY, CDR2 SYGVKD. This CDR3 has 14 amino acids. The DNA input per sorted-subset replicate PCR was 200 ng, corresponding to around 30,000 T cell genomes. Assay: immunoSEQ multiplex PCR; the TCRdb copy retains only in-frame clones and omits some. The repertoire has under 1,100,000 clones, more than 75% of them found once; the top ten carry more than 0.55%. J is TRBJ1-5 and V is TRBV10-3; D is uncertain. This TCR derives from a man aged 18 to 30 in good health. Some clones in this sample may be carry-over from other donors' samples. Material: memory CD4+ T cells from PBMCs. Subset denoted: CD45RA-negative fraction. DNA of the CDR3: TGTGCCACCCGGCCCGTGGGAAGCAATCAGCCCCAGCATTTT. Amino acid sequence: CATRPVGSNQPQHF.